These 19 T cell receptor beta chains were sequenced from one sample in a study of blood T cell repertoires in COVID-19. Clones were read by immunoSEQ multiplex PCR, and TCRdb kept only the in-frame ones, dropping some. The sample holds around 130,000 clones, 75% to 85% seen once. The specimen was peripheral blood. These receptors all come from a woman aged 80 or over with acute or convalescent COVID-19.

CDR3 bases: TGTGCCAGCTCAGGGCGGAACACCGGGGAGCTGTTTTTT. Translated, it gives CASSGRNTGELFF. V and J are TRBV2 and TRBJ2-2; TRBD1 might be the D (5 bases). The CDR3 length is 13 residues. V lost 8 bases, J lost 1 base, and 8 bases lay in between. Germline V gene data show CDR1 as SNHLY and CDR2 as FYNNEI.

This chain links TRBV5-1 with TRBJ2-7; 7 bases line up with TRBD1. Trimming at V came to 1 base and at J to 4 bases, leaving 5 bases not matched to a gene. The V gene's germline CDR1 is SGHRS and CDR2 YFSETQ. CDR3 length: 14 residues. CDR3: CASSLHRGGYEQYF. CDR3 coding DNA: TGCGCCAGCAGCTTGCACAGGGGCGGGTACGAGCAGTACTTC.

The chain joins TRBV13 to TRBJ2-2, with 7 nucleotides matching TRBD2. The CDR3 covers 14 residues. The V gene's germline CDR1 is PRHDT and CDR2 FYEKMQ (reference sequence). The ends lost 0 bases at V and 6 bases at J; junction bases unmatched: 1. CDR3 nucleotides: TGTGCCAGCAGCTTAGGCGGACTAGCCGGGGAGCTGTTTTTT. Its translation is CASSLGGLAGELFF.

The chain couples TRBV5-4 to TRBJ1-3, with a tentative D call TRBD1 (5 bases). The CDR3 covers 15 residues. Trimming stripped 3 bases from V and 7 bases from J, with 17 bases between. Germline V gives CDR1 SGHNT, CDR2 YYREEE (reference sequence). Written as DNA, the CDR3 is TGTGCCAGCAGCTCCGCAGTGGGCGGGGGGAACACCATATATTTT. Translated: CASSSAVGGGNTIYF.

This sequence joins TRBV7-9 and TRBJ1-5, with 10 bases that match TRBD1. CDR3 length: 14 residues. V trimming: 4 bases; J trimming: 4 bases; junction bases outside the gene matches: 1. Germline V gene lookup returns CDR1 SEHNR and CDR2 FQNEAQ (reference sequence). The CDR3 loop reads CASSWDRGNQPQHF. The CDR3 DNA reads TGTGCCAGCAGCTGGGACAGGGGTAATCAGCCCCAGCATTTT.

The rearrangement links TRBV5-1 to TRBJ2-3, with 7 bases matching TRBD1. The CDR3 consists of 17 residues. Trimming removed 4 bases from V and 0 bases from J; junction bases left unmatched: 11. Germline CDR1 SGHRS, CDR2 YFSETQ. This CDR3 is CASSPWDSGSSTDTQYF. The CDR3 DNA sequence: TGCGCCAGCAGCCCCTGGGACAGCGGATCTAGCACAGATACGCAGTATTTT.

The chain carries TRBV9 and TRBJ2-7; D perhaps matches TRBD2 (5 bases). V lost 6 bases to trimming and J lost 6 bases, with 13 bases between them. CDR3 length equals 12 residues. Germline-derived CDR1 and CDR2 are SGDLS and YYNGEE. In DNA, the CDR3 is TGTGCCAGCACGGGCCAAGGGAGCGAGCAGTACTTC. Translating it yields CASTGQGSEQYF.

The CDR3 nucleotides read TGTGCCACCAGCAGAGAGCAGGGGGCCAACGTCCTGACTTTC. Protein: CATSREQGANVLTF. The chain is built from TRBV15 and TRBJ2-6; D call uncertain. The CDR3 runs 14 residues. The V end lost 0 bases, the J end lost 4 bases, and 4 bases lay between the germline ends. Looked up from germline, CDR1 is LNHNV and CDR2 is YYDKDF (reference sequence).

This chain connects TRBV7-2 to TRBJ2-3, with TRBD2 identical over 8 bases. The V segment lost 1 base and the J segment 1 base; nucleotides outside the gene matches: 7. The CDR3 consists of 17 residues. Germline V gene data show CDR1 as SGHTA and CDR2 as FQGNSA. The CDR3 DNA reads TGTGCCAGCAGCTTAGTGACGGGGGGGCCGGGCACAGATACGCAGTATTTT. Translating gives CASSLVTGGPGTDTQYF.

The CDR3 DNA reads as TGCGCCAGCAGTGAATGGACAGTAAACTATGGCTACACCTTC. Amino acid sequence: CASSEWTVNYGYTF. The chain is built from TRBV10-2 and TRBJ1-2; TRBD1 might be the D (6 bases). Trimming stripped 3 bases from V and 2 bases from J, with 10 bases between. Germline V lookup: CDR1 WSHSY, CDR2 SAAADI. The CDR3 runs to 14 residues.

This sequence joins TRBV27 and TRBJ2-7, with D possibly being TRBD2 (5 bases). The CDR3 is 13 residues long. Trimming stripped 4 bases from V and 2 bases from J, with 9 bases between. Per germline, CDR1 MNHEY and CDR2 SMNVEV (reference sequence). The CDR3 DNA sequence: TGTGCCAGCAGTTCCGAGGGAACCTACGAGCAGTACTTC. Translated: CASSSEGTYEQYF.

V gene TRBV14 combines with J gene TRBJ2-7, with D perhaps matching TRBD1 (5 bases). V gave up 1 base and J gave up 2 bases, with 9 bases separating them. CDR1 and CDR2 from the germline V gene are SGHDN and FVKESK. This CDR3 is 14 amino acids long. The CDR3 spells CASSQVPGPYEQYF. As DNA, the CDR3 is TGTGCCAGCAGCCAAGTGCCAGGGCCCTACGAGCAGTACTTC. Based on the CDR3 plus reference TRBV14 and TRBJ2-7, the full variable domain is EAGVTQFPSHSVIEKGQTVTLRCDPISGHDNLYWYRRVMGKEIKFLLHFVKESKQDESGMPNNRFLAERTGGTYSTLKVQPAELEDSGVYFCASSQVPGPYEQYFGPGTRLTVT.

Only a few counts were recorded for this clone. The chain is built from TRBV9 and TRBJ2-7; TRBD2 matches 7 bases. The J segment lost 8 bases and the V segment lost 4 bases, leaving 6 bases of the junction unmatched. Germline V gene data show CDR1 as SGDLS and CDR2 as YYNGEE. The length of the CDR3 is 12 residues. The CDR3, as DNA: TGTGCCAGCAGCTCATCCGGGGGGAAGCAGTACTTC. It encodes CASSSSGGKQYF.

The chain links TRBV6-5 to TRBJ1-6; possibly TRBD1 for D (6 bases). Trimming cost V 2 bases and J 9 bases, with 17 bases left between them. CDR3 length: 16 amino acids. Germline assignment: CDR1 MNHEY and CDR2 SVGAGI. The CDR3 coding sequence is TGTGCCAGCAGTTACGGTGGTCCAGGGGTAGTTTCACCCCTCCACTTT. Translated: CASSYGGPGVVSPLHF.

V is TRBV6-6 and J is TRBJ1-5; D perhaps matches TRBD1 (6 bases). Germline CDR1 reads MNHNY; CDR2 reads SVGAGI (reference sequence). V lost 6 bases and J lost 4, with 16 bases in between. CDR3 length equals 15 residues. CDR3 in DNA: TGTGCCAGCAGCCTCCCAGGGGTCCGGAATCAGCCCCAGCATTTT. Protein: CASSLPGVRNQPQHF.

This clone has only one observation. The chain recombines TRBV24-1 with TRBJ1-5; 10 bases are a match to TRBD1. The CDR3 has 16 amino acids. J gave up 3 bases and V 4 bases, and 5 bases lay outside the gene matches. The germline V gene has CDR1 KGHDR and CDR2 SFDVKD. CDR3 amino acids: CATSDRDRGPNQPQHF. The CDR3, as DNA: TGTGCCACCAGTGACCGGGACAGGGGCCCCAATCAGCCCCAGCATTTT.

The chain is built from TRBV6-6 and TRBJ2-3; maybe TRBD2 (5 bases). In germline, CDR1 is MNHNY, CDR2 SVGAGI (reference sequence). V was pared by 6 bases and J by 4 bases, with 14 bases between. The CDR3 runs to 14 residues. For the CDR3, the DNA is TGTGCCAGCAGCCCCCTGGTGAGGGCAGATACGCAGTATTTT. It yields the protein CASSPLVRADTQYF.

The rearrangement uses TRBV28 and TRBJ2-1; D perhaps matches TRBD2 (6 bases). Germline loops: CDR1 MDHEN, CDR2 SYDVKM. The V gene lost 5 bases and the J gene lost 4 bases, with 21 bases spanning the gap. The CDR3 consists of 17 residues. This chain's CDR3 is CASSTAGAGRPYNEQFF. In nucleotides, the CDR3 is TGTGCCAGCAGTACCGCCGGGGCGGGGAGGCCGTACAATGAGCAGTTCTTC.

The chain joins TRBV3-1 (or the pseudogene TRBV3-2) to TRBJ2-3, with D possibly TRBD2 on 6 matching bases. With 6 bases removed from V and 7 bases from J, the gap between germline ends came to 14 bases. The CDR3 is made up of 13 amino acids. Germline V gene lookup returns CDR1 LGHDT and CDR2 YNNKEL (reference sequence). This CDR3 is CASSQRRVNTQYF. CDR3 sequence (DNA): TGTGCCAGCAGTCAACGGAGGGTCAATACGCAGTATTTT.